These 10 T cell receptor beta chains were all obtained from the same sample, sequenced in a study of T cell repertoires in cytomegalovirus infection. TCRdb passed the reads through MiXCR, listing each CDR3 protein once. The sample lists just over 150,000 distinct CDR3 sequences; about a quarter were seen once. Material for sequencing was PBMCs. Receptor source: a human donor in good health (CMV status not recorded). Some clones in this sample may be carry-over from other donors' samples.

The rearrangement links TRBV7-9 to TRBJ2-1, with 14 bases that match TRBD2. The ends lost 5 bases at V and 1 base at J; junction bases unmatched: 4. The CDR3 is 17 residues long. The germline V gene encodes CDR1 SEHNR and CDR2 FQNEAQ (reference sequence). The CDR3 region is CASSRGTSGGSYNEQFF. The CDR3 DNA sequence: TGTGCCAGCAGCCGGGGGACTAGCGGGGGTTCCTACAATGAGCAGTTCTTC.

This clonotype was picked up many times. The CDR3 region is CASSFSGRGFANSNTGELFF. Written as DNA, the CDR3 is TGTGCCAGCAGTTTCTCTGGCAGGGGATTTGCAAACTCGAACACCGGGGAGCTGTTTTTT. The genes are TRBV12-3 or TRBV12-4 and TRBJ2-2; D is perhaps TRBD1 (6 bases). V was pared by 3 bases and J by 0 bases, with 23 bases between. The CDR3 covers 20 residues.

This clonotype was found many times. The chain recombines TRBV7-8 with TRBJ2-7; 7 positions match TRBD1. The V gene's germline CDR1 is SGHVS and CDR2 FQNEAQ. J gave up 4 bases and V 7 bases, and 4 bases lay outside the gene matches. The CDR3 extends over 12 amino acids. The CDR3 DNA reads TGTGCCAGCAACACAGGGGAGTACGAGCAGTACTTC. This sequence encodes CASNTGEYEQYF.

The rearrangement joins TRBV7-9 to TRBJ2-7, with a tentative D call TRBD1 (6 bases). The CDR3 totals 14 residues. Deletions cut 5 bases from V and 5 bases from J, with 16 bases between. Germline V gene data show CDR1 as SEHNR and CDR2 as FQNEAQ (reference sequence). In DNA form, the CDR3 reads TGTGCCAGCAGCATTCCCGGGGACAACCACGAGCAGTACTTC. Amino acids: CASSIPGDNHEQYF.

In this sample, this clonotype turned up many times. The chain is built from TRBV11-1 and TRBJ2-6; D gene uncertain. Looked up from germline, CDR1 is SGHAT and CDR2 is FQDESV (reference sequence). The CDR3 has 18 residues. V dropped 1 base and J dropped 0 bases, with 13 bases sitting between them. The CDR3 DNA follows: TGTGCCAGCAGCTTAGATGCGCGGATAAGCTCTGGGGCCAACGTCCTGACTTTC. This sequence encodes CASSLDARISSGANVLTF.

The chain recombines TRBV7-2 with TRBJ2-2; D ambiguous. Germline CDR1 SGHTA, CDR2 FQGNSA. The germline V and J ends were trimmed by 4 bases and 5 bases, with 11 bases remaining between them. The CDR3 runs to 14 residues. CDR3 nucleotides: TGTGCCAGCAGCTGGCCTCGGCAGACCGGGGAGCTGTTTTTT. Encoded protein: CASSWPRQTGELFF.

In its sample, this clonotype was seen many times. V is TRBV7-2 and J is TRBJ1-1, with 8 positions matching TRBD1. The CDR3 extends over 16 amino acids. V dropped 5 bases and J dropped 2; count of bases not matched to a gene: 10. The germline CDR1 and CDR2 sequences are SGHTA and FQGNSA. DNA of the CDR3: TGTGCCAGCAGCCCCCGCGGGACAGGTATAAACACTGAAGCTTTCTTT. Protein product: CASSPRGTGINTEAFF.

This clonotype was seen a handful of times. The V call is TRBV12-3 or TRBV12-4, the J call TRBJ1-2; 8 nucleotides agree with TRBD1. The CDR3 extends over 13 amino acids. The junction had 5 bases not matched to a gene; V was cut back by 6 bases and J by 5 bases. The CDR3 coding sequence is TGTGCCAGCAGCCGGACAGGGAGGTATGGCTACACCTTC. Its protein product is CASSRTGRYGYTF.

This clonotype has more than one count but fewer than ten. The chain employs TRBV11-1 and TRBJ1-1; D is unclear. V lost 3 bases and J lost 0, with 14 bases in between. The length of the CDR3 is 16 residues. Per germline, CDR1 SGHAT and CDR2 FQDESV (reference sequence). The CDR3 DNA sequence: TGTGCCAGCAGCTTTTGGGGAAACACCCTGAACACTGAAGCTTTCTTT. Protein sequence: CASSFWGNTLNTEAFF. The variable domain in full, with the rest retrieved from reference TRBV11-1 and TRBJ1-1, is EAEVAQSPRYKITEKSQAVAFWCDPISGHATLYWYRQILGQGPELLVQFQDESVVDDSQLPKDRFSAERLKGVDSTLKIQPAELGDSAMYLCASSFWGNTLNTEAFFGQGTRLTVV.

The sample holds a few counts of this clonotype. The chain employs TRBV9 and TRBJ2-1; no definite D call. CDR1 and CDR2 (germline): SGDLS, YYNGEE. V shed 0 bases and J shed 1 base, with 5 bases lying between them. The CDR3 is made up of 14 amino acids. The CDR3 sequence: CASSVAVSYNEQFF. DNA for the CDR3: TGTGCCAGCAGCGTAGCGGTTTCCTACAATGAGCAGTTCTTC.